This T cell receptor beta chain derives from a study of T-cell memory formation after mild COVID-19. Study-wide findings and caveats: Later expanders leaned CD4+, whereas day 15 to 85 contracting clones were balanced CD4/CD8.

This clonotype was detected ten times or more. Its antigen is unidentified. TCRdb independently ran MiXCR on the 5' RACE reads; one entry per CDR3 protein. Among 300,000 to 350,000 distinct CDR3 sequences listed, around 13% were seen once. CDR3 length: 16 residues. Trimming pared 1 base from V and 2 bases from J, leaving 11 bases between. Germline CDR1 reads SSHAT; CDR2 reads FNYEAQ (reference sequence). The chain joins TRBV7-7 to TRBJ2-2, with D perhaps TRBD1 (6 bases). Sequencing was done on a sample of PBMCs or a T cell subset sorted from them (not recorded which). The origin of this receptor is a man younger than 35 who had mild COVID-19 (a few samples of this study predate the infection). Cell type and time point are not known. CDR3 nucleotide sequence: TGTGCCAGCAGCTTAGAAGGCAGGGGTAACACCGGGGAGCTGTTTTTT. This translates into CASSLEGRGNTGELFF.